The table lists the clone carrying this T cell receptor (beta chain) with many counts. One entry per CDR3 protein, called by TCRdb with MiXCR from the multiplex PCR reads. The sample lists some 100,000 distinct CDR3 sequences; less than 25% were seen once. This entry is derived from a study of breast tumors, draining lymph nodes, adjacent tissues. The CDR3 extends over 16 amino acids. The germline V gene encodes CDR1 SGHNT and CDR2 YYREEE (reference sequence). Trimming cost V 4 bases and J 0 bases; bases outside gene matches: 8. Axillary draining lymph nodes of breast cancer patients supplied the node samples.

The chain links TRBV5-4 to TRBJ2-7; 9 bases match TRBD2. Sequenced sample: axillary lymph node tissue. This TCR was recovered from a female donor with breast cancer. Some clones in this sample may be carry-over from other donors' samples. CDR3 loop: CASSRLAGRSSYEQYF. The DNA for the CDR3 is TGTGCCAGCAGCCGGCTAGCGGGGAGATCCTCCTACGAGCAGTACTTC. The full variable domain, completed using reference TRBV5-4 and TRBJ2-7, is ETGVTQSPTHLIKTRGQQVTLRCSSQSGHNTVSWYQQALGQGPQFIFQYYREEENGRGNFPPRFSGLQFPNYSSELNVNALELDDSALYLCASSRLAGRSSYEQYFGPGTRLTVT.